This T cell receptor (beta chain) was profiled in a study of blood T cell repertoires in COVID-19. Across the study: Specimens from acute and convalescent COVID-19 originated in the United States, Italy and Spain.

The CDR3 runs 17 residues. Germline loops: CDR1 SGDLS, CDR2 YYNGEE. With V trimmed by 0 bases and J by 2 bases, 2 bases remained unmatched. Those who participated ranged in age from roughly 18 to 95 years and resided in 24 US areas. Assignment of participants to cohorts was predicated upon participant-reported clinical history. This clone has only one observation. How the authors handled the data: Counts of nucleated cells, estimated from reference gene primer amplification, were obtained. Data came from immunoSEQ multiplex PCR; TCRdb stores just in-frame clones and leaves some out. V and J calls and clone size are copied from that table; D and trimming were computed from the DNA. This sample has more than 110,000 clones, with 84% found just once.

Sequencing was done on a sample of PBMCs or T cells enriched from blood (not recorded which). The rearrangement joins TRBV9 to TRBJ2-6, with 10 nucleotides matching TRBD1. This TCR was sampled from a man between 35 and 55 years old with acute COVID-19. The CDR3 DNA reads as TGTGCCAGCAGCGTAGGGGGACAGGGGACTGGGGCCAACGTCCTGACTTTC. It translates to CASSVGGQGTGANVLTF.